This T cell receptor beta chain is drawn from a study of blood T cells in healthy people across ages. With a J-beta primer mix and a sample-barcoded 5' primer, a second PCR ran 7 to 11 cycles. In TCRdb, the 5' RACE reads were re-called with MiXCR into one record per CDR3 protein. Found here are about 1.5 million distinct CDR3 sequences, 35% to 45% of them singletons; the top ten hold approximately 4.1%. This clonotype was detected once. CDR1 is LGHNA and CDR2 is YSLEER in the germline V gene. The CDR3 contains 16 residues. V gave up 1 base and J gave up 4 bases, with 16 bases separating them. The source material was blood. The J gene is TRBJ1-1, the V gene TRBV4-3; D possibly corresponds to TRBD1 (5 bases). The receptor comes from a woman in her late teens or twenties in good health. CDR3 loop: CASSQGGRPLFTEAFF. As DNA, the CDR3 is TGCGCCAGCAGCCAAGGGGGCCGGCCGCTGTTCACTGAAGCTTTCTTT.